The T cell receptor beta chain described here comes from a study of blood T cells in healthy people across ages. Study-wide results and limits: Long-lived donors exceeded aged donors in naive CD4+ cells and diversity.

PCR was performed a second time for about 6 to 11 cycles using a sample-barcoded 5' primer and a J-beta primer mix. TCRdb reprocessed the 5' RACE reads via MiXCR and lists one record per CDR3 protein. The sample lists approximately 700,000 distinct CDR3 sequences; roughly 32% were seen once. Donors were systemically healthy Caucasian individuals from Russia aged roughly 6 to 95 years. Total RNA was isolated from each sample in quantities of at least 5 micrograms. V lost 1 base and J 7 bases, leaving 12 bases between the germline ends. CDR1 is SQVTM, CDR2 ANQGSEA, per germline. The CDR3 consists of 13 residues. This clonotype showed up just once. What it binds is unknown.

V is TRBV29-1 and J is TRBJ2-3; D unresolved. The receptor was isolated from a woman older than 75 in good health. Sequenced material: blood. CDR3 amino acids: CSVEADSSYTQYF. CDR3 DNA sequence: TGCAGCGTTGAAGCTGATAGCAGCTATACGCAGTATTTT.